The clone carrying this TCR beta chain was picked up one time. The data belong to a study of blood T cell repertoires in COVID-19. Study in general: Sources were T cells, B-cell-depleted T cells, or PBMCs; the material itself was cDNA or gDNA.

The table came from immunoSEQ multiplex PCR; TCRdb's copy has only in-frame clones and leaves some out. Of 200,000 to 250,000 clones listed, about four fifths are singletons. The ends lost 4 bases at V and 12 bases at J; junction bases unmatched: 14. The CDR3 sequence is 15 residues long. The germline V gene has CDR1 SGDLS and CDR2 YYNGEE. Sequencing was carried out using PBMCs or T cells enriched from blood (not recorded which). The chain links TRBV9 to TRBJ2-3; 10 bases align to TRBD2. The receptor's source is a middle-aged woman who had been exposed to COVID-19. The CDR3 reads CASSPHLAGAPRQYF. The CDR3, as DNA: TGTGCCAGCAGCCCCCATCTAGCGGGGGCTCCCCGACAGTATTTT.